The T cell receptor (beta chain) described here comes from a study of control samples from healthy donors and cancer patients. The assay was immunoSEQ multiplex PCR, and TCRdb's table has in-frame clones only and misses some. The table records about 70,000 clones, over 90% of them present only once. Unmatched junction bases numbered 15, after V lost 1 base and J lost 14 bases. This CDR3 is 15 amino acids long. Germline V CDR1 and CDR2: SGHNT, YYREEE (reference sequence). The clonotype originates from a woman aged 25-40 years in good health. The rearrangement joins TRBV5-4 to TRBJ1-2; 9 bases map to TRBD1. Sequenced: blood. The CDR3 spells CASSLNQGQGKSITF. CDR3 coding DNA: TGTGCCAGCAGCTTGAATCAGGGACAGGGAAAGTCAATTACCTTC.